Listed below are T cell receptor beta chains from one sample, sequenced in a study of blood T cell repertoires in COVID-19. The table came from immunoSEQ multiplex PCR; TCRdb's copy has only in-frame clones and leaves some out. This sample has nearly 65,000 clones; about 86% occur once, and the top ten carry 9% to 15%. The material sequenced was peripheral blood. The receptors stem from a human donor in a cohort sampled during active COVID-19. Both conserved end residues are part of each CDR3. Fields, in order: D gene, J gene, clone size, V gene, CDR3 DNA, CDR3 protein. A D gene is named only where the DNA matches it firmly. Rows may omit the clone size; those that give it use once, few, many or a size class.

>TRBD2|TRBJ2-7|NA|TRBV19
TGTGCCAGTAGTATAGATCTATTTGGGACTAGCGCCGACGAGCAGTACTTC
CASSIDLFGTSADEQYF
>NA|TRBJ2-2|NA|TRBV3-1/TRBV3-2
TGTGCCAGCAGCCTAACCGGGGAGCTGTTTTTT
CASSLTGELFF
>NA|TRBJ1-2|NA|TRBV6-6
TGTGCCAGCAGTACCCCCGAGAGGGTAAAATATGGCTACACCTTC
CASSTPERVKYGYTF
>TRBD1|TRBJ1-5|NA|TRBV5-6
TGTGCCAGCAGCTTGGGGGACAGAAATCAGCCCCAGCATTTT
CASSLGDRNQPQHF
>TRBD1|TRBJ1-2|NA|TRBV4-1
TGCGCCAGCAGCTCGACAGGGAACTATGGCTACACCTTC
CASSSTGNYGYTF
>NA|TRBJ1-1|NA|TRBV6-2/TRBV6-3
TGTGCCAGCAGTTACTCGGGCAGGGCCAACACTGAAGCTTTCTTT
CASSYSGRANTEAFF
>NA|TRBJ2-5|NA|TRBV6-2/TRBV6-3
TGTGCCAGCAGCGGAGTGTCGGGTAGTCCTCCAGAGACCCAGTACTTC
CASSGVSGSPPETQYF
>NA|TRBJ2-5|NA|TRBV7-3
TGTGCCAGCAGCTTAGGGGGGAGTGGGACCCAGTACTTC
CASSLGGSGTQYF
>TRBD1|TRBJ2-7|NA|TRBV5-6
TGTGCCAGCAGCCTGGACAGGGGGCTGGCCTACGAGCAGTACTTC
CASSLDRGLAYEQYF
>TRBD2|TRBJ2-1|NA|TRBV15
TGTGCCACCAGCAGCAGTAGCGGGAGCGCCTACAATGAGCAGTTCTTC
CATSSSSGSAYNEQFF
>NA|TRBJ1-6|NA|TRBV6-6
TGTGCCAGCAGTTACGGCTCGGGGAGCCCCACGTCACCCCTCCACTTT
CASSYGSGSPTSPLHF
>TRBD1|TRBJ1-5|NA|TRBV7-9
TGTGCCAGCAGCTGGGGACAGGGGGTCCAGCCCCAGCATTTT
CASSWGQGVQPQHF
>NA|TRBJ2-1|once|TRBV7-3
TGTGCCAGCAGCTCCCCAAGGTCGGGCTACAATGAGCAGTTCTTC
CASSSPRSGYNEQFF
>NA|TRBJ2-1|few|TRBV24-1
TGTGCCACCAGCGGGGAAAACTACAATGAGCAGTTCTTC
CATSGENYNEQFF
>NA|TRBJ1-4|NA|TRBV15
TGTGCCACCAGCAGCGATGGGGGGGCACGCGAAAAACTGTTTTTT
CATSSDGGAREKLFF
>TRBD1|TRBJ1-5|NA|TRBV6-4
TGTGCCAGCAGTGCCATACAGGGGCCGCTTCCTTCAGATCAGCCCCAGCATTTT
CASSAIQGPLPSDQPQHF
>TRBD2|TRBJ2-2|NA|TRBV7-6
TGTGCCAGCAGCTCGGGGGGGCTGTTGACCGGGGAGCTGTTTTTT
CASSSGGLLTGELFF
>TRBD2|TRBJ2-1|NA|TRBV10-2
TGCGCCAGCAGCGTGTCGGGACTAGCGGGAGCTTACAATGAGCAGTTCTTC
CASSVSGLAGAYNEQFF
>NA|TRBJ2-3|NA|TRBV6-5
TGTGCCAGCAGTTCTCCAGCGGACCCCACAGATACGCAGTATTTT
CASSSPADPTDTQYF
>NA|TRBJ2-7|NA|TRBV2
TGTGCCAGCACCCAGGGATTCGGGGAGCAGTACTTC
CASTQGFGEQYF
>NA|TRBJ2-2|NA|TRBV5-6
TGTGCCAGCAGCTTGTTTACAACCGGGGAGCTGTTTTTT
CASSLFTTGELFF
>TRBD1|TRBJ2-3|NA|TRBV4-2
TGTGCCAGCAGCCAAACCGGGACAGGGGACCCAGATACGCAGTATTTT
CASSQTGTGDPDTQYF
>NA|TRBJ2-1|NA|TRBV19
TGTGCCAGTAAAATAGGACATCTAAGGTACAATGAGCAGTTCTTC
CASKIGHLRYNEQFF
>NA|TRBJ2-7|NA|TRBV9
TGTGCCAGCAGCGAAACAGGTCTTGGCGAGCAGTACTTC
CASSETGLGEQYF
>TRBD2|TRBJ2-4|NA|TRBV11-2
TGTGCCAGCAGGCGGACTAGCGGTCGGATAGCCAAAAACATTCAGTACTTC
CASRRTSGRIAKNIQYF
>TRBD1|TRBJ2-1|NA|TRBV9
TGTGCCAGCAGCCTGACCGGGACAGGGTACAATGAGCAGTTCTTC
CASSLTGTGYNEQFF
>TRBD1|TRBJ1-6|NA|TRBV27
TGTGCCAGCAGCTATACACAGGGGTTTCTCCTCCACTTT
CASSYTQGFLLHF
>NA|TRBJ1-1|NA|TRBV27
TGTGCCAGCAGTACTATCGACCAGGGGGAAGCTTTCTTT
CASSTIDQGEAFF
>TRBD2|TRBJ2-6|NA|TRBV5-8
TGTGCCAGCAGCTTCAGCGGGAGGAGTGGGGCCAACGTCCTGACTTTC
CASSFSGRSGANVLTF
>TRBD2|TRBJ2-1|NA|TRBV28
TGTGCCAGCAGTTTACGGCTAGCGGTGAACAATGAGCAGTTCTTC
CASSLRLAVNNEQFF
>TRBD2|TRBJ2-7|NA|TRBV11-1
TGTGCCAGCAGCCCACGGGACTACTCCTACGAGCAGTACTTC
CASSPRDYSYEQYF
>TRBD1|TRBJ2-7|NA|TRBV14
TGTGCCAGCAGCCACCCTGGGACAGGCTTTTACGAGCAGTACTTC
CASSHPGTGFYEQYF
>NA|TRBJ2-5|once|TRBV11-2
TGTGCCAGCAGCTTCCAGGTTTTTTCAGAGACCCAGTACTTC
CASSFQVFSETQYF
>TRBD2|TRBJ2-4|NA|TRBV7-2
TGTGCCAGCGGCCCGGGGGGGAGTTCCAAAAACATTCAGTACTTC
CASGPGGSSKNIQYF
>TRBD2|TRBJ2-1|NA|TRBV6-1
TGTGCCAGCAGTGAACTAGCGGGCTCCTACAATGAGCAGTTCTTC
CASSELAGSYNEQFF
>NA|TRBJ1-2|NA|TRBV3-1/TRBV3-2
TGTGCCAGCAGCCAAGTCTTAGCCTATGGCTACACCTTC
CASSQVLAYGYTF
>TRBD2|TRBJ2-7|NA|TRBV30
TGTGCCTGGAATACGGGGGGAGGGGCCTACGAGCAGTACTTC
CAWNTGGGAYEQYF